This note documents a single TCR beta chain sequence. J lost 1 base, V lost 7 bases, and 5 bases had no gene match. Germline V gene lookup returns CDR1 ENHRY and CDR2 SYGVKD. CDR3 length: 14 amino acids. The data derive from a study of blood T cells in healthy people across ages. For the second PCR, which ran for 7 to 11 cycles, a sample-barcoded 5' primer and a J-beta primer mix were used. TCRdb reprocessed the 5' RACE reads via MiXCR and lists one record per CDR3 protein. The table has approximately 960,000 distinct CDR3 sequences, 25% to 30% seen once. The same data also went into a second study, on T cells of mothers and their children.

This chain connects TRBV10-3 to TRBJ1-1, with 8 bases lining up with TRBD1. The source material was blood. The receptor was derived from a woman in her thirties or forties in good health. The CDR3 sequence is CAINPDRANTEAFF. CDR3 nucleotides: TGTGCCATCAACCCGGACAGGGCGAACACTGAAGCTTTCTTT.